This is a list of T cell receptor beta chains from one sample in a study of beta chain features in type 1 diabetes. Libraries were prepared by immunoSEQ multiplex PCR; TCRdb keeps only in-frame clonotypes and omits some of them. This sample carries about 700,000 clones, around an eighth of them seen once, and the ten largest clones take about 0.02%. Input material: naive CD4+ T cells from blood. These receptors came from a man aged 18 to 29 with type 1 diabetes. Each CDR3 is given with its conserved first and last residue. Fields, in order: D gene, V gene, J gene, clone size, CDR3 protein, CDR3 DNA. A D gene is named only where the DNA matches it firmly. Part of the rows lack a size; the others show once, few, many or a class for expanded clones.

d_call: NA; v_call: TRBV28; j_call: TRBJ2-7; clone_size: NA; cdr3_aa: CASSWGQYEQYF; cdr3_nt: TGTGCCAGCTCATGGGGCCAATACGAGCAGTACTTC
d_call: NA; v_call: TRBV6-5; j_call: TRBJ1-1; clone_size: NA; cdr3_aa: CASSSPNKGGNTEAFF; cdr3_nt: TGTGCCAGCAGTTCCCCGAACAAGGGGGGGAACACTGAAGCTTTCTTT
d_call: NA; v_call: TRBV5-1; j_call: TRBJ2-5; clone_size: NA; cdr3_aa: CASSLTGETQYF; cdr3_nt: TGCGCCAGCAGCCTTACGGGAGAGACCCAGTACTTC
d_call: NA; v_call: TRBV5-1; j_call: TRBJ2-1; clone_size: NA; cdr3_aa: CASSYQTGSQFF; cdr3_nt: TGCGCCAGCAGCTATCAAACAGGGAGTCAGTTCTTC
d_call: TRBD2; v_call: TRBV15; j_call: TRBJ2-3; clone_size: few; cdr3_aa: CATSRVRGGNTDTQYF; cdr3_nt: TGTGCCACCAGCAGAGTTCGGGGGGGAAACACAGATACGCAGTATTTT
d_call: NA; v_call: TRBV18; j_call: TRBJ1-4; clone_size: few; cdr3_aa: CASSLRGEDNEKLFF; cdr3_nt: TGTGCCAGCTCACTGCGCGGGGAGGATAATGAAAAACTGTTTTTT
d_call: NA; v_call: TRBV30; j_call: TRBJ1-2; clone_size: few; cdr3_aa: CAWSPGTPNYGYTF; cdr3_nt: TGTGCCTGGAGTCCCGGGACACCTAACTATGGCTACACCTTC
d_call: TRBD2; v_call: TRBV25-1; j_call: TRBJ2-1; clone_size: few; cdr3_aa: CASSESPGRGAYNEQFF; cdr3_nt: TGTGCCAGCAGTGAATCGCCCGGGAGGGGGGCCTACAATGAGCAGTTCTTC
d_call: TRBD2; v_call: TRBV4-2; j_call: TRBJ2-2; clone_size: NA; cdr3_aa: CASSQDRLAANTGELFF; cdr3_nt: TGTGCCAGCAGCCAAGATCGGCTAGCGGCTAACACCGGGGAGCTGTTTTTT
d_call: TRBD1; v_call: TRBV5-4; j_call: TRBJ1-2; clone_size: NA; cdr3_aa: CASSQDQTGPVHYGYTF; cdr3_nt: TGCGCCAGCAGCCAAGATCAGACAGGGCCGGTTCACTATGGCTACACCTTC
d_call: NA; v_call: TRBV30; j_call: TRBJ2-5; clone_size: few; cdr3_aa: CAWSGTKQETQYF; cdr3_nt: TGTGCCTGGAGCGGGACAAAGCAAGAGACCCAGTACTTC
d_call: NA; v_call: TRBV5-1; j_call: TRBJ2-7; clone_size: few; cdr3_aa: CASSLGTIPYEQYF; cdr3_nt: TGCGCCAGCAGCTTGGGGACGATTCCCTACGAGCAGTACTTC
d_call: TRBD1; v_call: TRBV7-7; j_call: TRBJ2-2; clone_size: NA; cdr3_aa: CASSLGQGSAGELFF; cdr3_nt: TGTGCCAGCAGCTTAGGACAGGGGTCTGCCGGGGAGCTGTTTTTT
d_call: NA; v_call: TRBV5-1; j_call: TRBJ1-1; clone_size: few; cdr3_aa: CASSLGMNTEAFF; cdr3_nt: TGCGCCAGCAGCTTGGGTATGAACACTGAAGCTTTCTTT
d_call: NA; v_call: TRBV5-1; j_call: TRBJ1-2; clone_size: few; cdr3_aa: CASSLGGASNYGYTF; cdr3_nt: TGCGCCAGCAGCCTTGGAGGGGCTTCTAACTATGGCTACACCTTC
d_call: NA; v_call: TRBV4-1; j_call: TRBJ1-6; clone_size: NA; cdr3_aa: CASSQDQWTKAVGGYGSPLHF; cdr3_nt: TGCGCCAGCAGCCAAGATCAGTGGACCAAGGCCGTCGGGGGTTATGGTTCACCCCTCCACTTT
d_call: NA; v_call: TRBV6-1; j_call: TRBJ1-1; clone_size: few; cdr3_aa: CASQSGRGVTEAFF; cdr3_nt: TGTGCCAGCCAGTCGGGACGTGGAGTCACTGAAGCTTTCTTT
d_call: TRBD2; v_call: TRBV7-7; j_call: TRBJ2-5; clone_size: few; cdr3_aa: CASSEGLAGAQETQYF; cdr3_nt: TGTGCCAGCAGCGAGGGACTAGCGGGGGCCCAAGAGACCCAGTACTTC
d_call: NA; v_call: TRBV2; j_call: TRBJ1-2; clone_size: NA; cdr3_aa: CASSVVGGGYTF; cdr3_nt: TGTGCCAGCAGTGTTGTGGGCGGTGGCTACACCTTC
d_call: NA; v_call: TRBV30; j_call: TRBJ2-3; clone_size: NA; cdr3_aa: CAWTFGVDTQYF; cdr3_nt: TGTGCCTGGACTTTTGGGGTTGATACGCAGTATTTT
d_call: TRBD1; v_call: TRBV19; j_call: TRBJ1-4; clone_size: few; cdr3_aa: CASSRDRVREKLFF; cdr3_nt: TGTGCCAGTAGCCGAGACAGGGTTCGAGAAAAACTGTTTTTT
d_call: TRBD1; v_call: TRBV30; j_call: TRBJ2-5; clone_size: few; cdr3_aa: CAWSAGGRIKETQYF; cdr3_nt: TGTGCCTGGAGTGCAGGGGGACGGATCAAGGAGACCCAGTACTTC
d_call: NA; v_call: TRBV7-2; j_call: TRBJ1-2; clone_size: few; cdr3_aa: CASSLREGGYTF; cdr3_nt: TGTGCCAGCAGCTTGAGGGAGGGTGGCTACACCTTC